This is a list of T cell receptor beta chains from one sample in a study of blood T cell repertoires in COVID-19. Profiled with immunoSEQ multiplex PCR; TCRdb holds only in-frame clones, not every one. This table holds under 45,000 clones, around 82% found once. The sequenced material came from peripheral blood. These receptors all stem from a woman older than 75 with active or convalescent COVID-19. Each CDR3 is given with its conserved first and last residue. The D gene is left open where the match is weak. Rows may omit the clone size; those that give it use once, few, many or a size class.

CDR3 DNA	CDR3 protein	J gene	V gene	clone size	D gene
TGTGCCAGCAGCTTGGGGCTCCAGCCGAGCTCCTACAATGAGCAGTTCTTC	CASSLGLQPSSYNEQFF	TRBJ2-1	TRBV11-3	once	-
TGTGCCAGCAGTGGGACTAGCGGGAGTACCGGGGAGCTGTTTTTT	CASSGTSGSTGELFF	TRBJ2-2	TRBV2	-	TRBD2
TGTGCCAGCTCACAGGGGCGCAATCAGCCCCAGCATTTT	CASSQGRNQPQHF	TRBJ1-5	TRBV7-3	-	TRBD1
TGTGCCAGCAGCTTGGGGACAGGCCCTAACTATGGCTACACCTTC	CASSLGTGPNYGYTF	TRBJ1-2	TRBV11-1	few	TRBD1
TGTGCCAGCAGCTTGAATCGCGGGACTAGCGGTCTGGGGGAGACCCAGTACTTC	CASSLNRGTSGLGETQYF	TRBJ2-5	TRBV7-6	-	TRBD2
TGTGCCAGCAGCTCGCGGGGTACCCCGCGGGACAGGGGGCGAACTGAAGCTTTCTTT	CASSSRGTPRDRGRTEAFF	TRBJ1-1	TRBV7-9	-	TRBD1
TGTGCCAGCAGTTCCCGTTCCGGAGGGCCCTCCTACGAGCAGTACTTC	CASSSRSGGPSYEQYF	TRBJ2-7	TRBV28	-	-
TGTGCCAGCAGCTTCAACCTCCGGGACTCGCAGTTCTTC	CASSFNLRDSQFF	TRBJ2-1	TRBV7-2	-	-
TGTGCCAGCAGCTTAGGGGAGATGAGAGGCTACACCTTC	CASSLGEMRGYTF	TRBJ1-2	TRBV7-9	-	-
TGTGCCGGTAGAGGGAGAGGCACAAACACCATATATTTT	CAGRGRGTNTIYF	TRBJ1-3	TRBV12-3/TRBV12-4	-	-
TGCGCCAGCAGCCAAGCCAGGGACAATCAGCCCCAGCATTTT	CASSQARDNQPQHF	TRBJ1-5	TRBV4-1	-	-
TGTGCCAGTAACCGGGACAGGGTACGGGGTGAGCAGTTCTTC	CASNRDRVRGEQFF	TRBJ2-1	TRBV28	-	TRBD1
TGTGCCAGCAGCTTAGATCTCGGGGGGCTGGGCGGGGAGCTGTTTTTT	CASSLDLGGLGGELFF	TRBJ2-2	TRBV11-2	-	-
TGTGCCAGCAGCCCGGGGACAGTTTCCACAGATACGCAGTATTTT	CASSPGTVSTDTQYF	TRBJ2-3	TRBV9	-	TRBD1
TGTGCCAGCAGCCAAGAACTACAGGGACGGAATTCACCCCTCCACTTT	CASSQELQGRNSPLHF	TRBJ1-6	TRBV4-2	-	-
TGTGCCAGTAGCGGAGCGGGAGCACGGGAGACCCAGTACTTC	CASSGAGARETQYF	TRBJ2-5	TRBV19	-	TRBD2
TGTGCCAGCAGTCCAGCGGGACACCAACGATTAGGGGAGCTGTTTTTT	CASSPAGHQRLGELFF	TRBJ2-2	TRBV28	-	-
TGTGCCAGCAGTGAATCCGGGGCCTACGAGCAGTACTTC	CASSESGAYEQYF	TRBJ2-7	TRBV2	-	-
TGTGCCAGCAGCCCCTCGGGACTACCCTACGAGCAGTACTTC	CASSPSGLPYEQYF	TRBJ2-7	TRBV7-3	-	TRBD2
TGCAGCGTTGACGGACAGGGGACCTACGAGCAGTACTTC	CSVDGQGTYEQYF	TRBJ2-7	TRBV29-1	once	TRBD1
TGTGCCAGCAGCTCGGGGACAGGGGTTAGCCACGAGCAGTACTTC	CASSSGTGVSHEQYF	TRBJ2-7	TRBV7-9	-	TRBD1
TGTGCCAGCAGTCTGTTCGACCTTGCTAGCGGGCCCGGGGAGCTGTTTTTT	CASSLFDLASGPGELFF	TRBJ2-2	TRBV28	-	TRBD2
TGTGCCAGCAGCCGGACAGGAATTAGCACTGAAGCTTTCTTT	CASSRTGISTEAFF	TRBJ1-1	TRBV13	-	TRBD1
TGTGCCAGCAGTGACGGGGTTACTAACTATGGCTACACCTTC	CASSDGVTNYGYTF	TRBJ1-2	TRBV2	-	-
TGTGCCAGCTCACCACGGCAGGGTGTGGAGACCCAGTACTTC	CASSPRQGVETQYF	TRBJ2-5	TRBV18	-	-
TGTGCCAGCAGTGAATCCCGGACAGTTGAAGCTAACTATGGCTACACCTTC	CASSESRTVEANYGYTF	TRBJ1-2	TRBV25-1	-	-
TGTGCCAGCTCACCAGGGGGCGGCGAGCAGTACTTC	CASSPGGGEQYF	TRBJ2-7	TRBV18	-	-
TGTGCCAGCAGTTTCCAAACCAAACGGGGGAGGGCACACAAGCCCCAGCATTTT	CASSFQTKRGRAHKPQHF	TRBJ1-5	TRBV28	-	-
TGTGCCTGGAGTGAGATAGCGGGCTCGTACTACAATGAGCAGTTCTTC	CAWSEIAGSYYNEQFF	TRBJ2-1	TRBV30	-	TRBD2
TGTGCCAGCAGTTTGTTAGCTGGCTACACCTTC	CASSLLAGYTF	TRBJ1-2	TRBV12-3/TRBV12-4	once	-
TGTGCCAGCAGCCTTCGACAGGCGACTAATGAAAAACTGTTTTTT	CASSLRQATNEKLFF	TRBJ1-4	TRBV28	-	-
TGTGCCAGTAGTCTTCTACAGGGGTATGGCTACACCTTC	CASSLLQGYGYTF	TRBJ1-2	TRBV19	-	TRBD1
TGTGCCAGCAGCCAAGATGGAATAGCGGGAGCGGGCGGGGAGCTGTTTTTT	CASSQDGIAGAGGELFF	TRBJ2-2	TRBV3-1/TRBV3-2	-	TRBD2
TGCGCCAGCAGCCAAGGAATATACAGGGGTACCGAGCAGTACTTC	CASSQGIYRGTEQYF	TRBJ2-7	TRBV4-3	-	TRBD1
TGTGCCAGTAGAAGGGGACAGGATTATGAAGCTTTCTTT	CASRRGQDYEAFF	TRBJ1-1	TRBV19	-	TRBD1
TGTGCCAGCCCCCAAAACGGACAGTCTGCAGATACGCAGTATTTT	CASPQNGQSADTQYF	TRBJ2-3	TRBV6-5	-	-
TGCGCCAGCAGCTTGGGCCAGGATACGTATAATTCACCCCTCCACTTT	CASSLGQDTYNSPLHF	TRBJ1-6	TRBV5-1	-	-
TGTGCCAGCGCGGGAACTCTCTCTGGAAACACCATATATTTT	CASAGTLSGNTIYF	TRBJ1-3	TRBV6-5	-	-
TGTGCCAGCAGCCTGGGACAGGGGCTGGGAAACACCATATATTTT	CASSLGQGLGNTIYF	TRBJ1-3	TRBV6-5	-	TRBD1
TGCGCCAGCAGCCCAGGGAACGCGGTCCCCACAGATACGCAGTATTTT	CASSPGNAVPTDTQYF	TRBJ2-3	TRBV5-1	-	-
TGTGCCAGCAGTTTAGAGGGGGCTGGGGCCAACGTCCTGACTTTC	CASSLEGAGANVLTF	TRBJ2-6	TRBV28	-	-
TGTGCCAGCAGGGAACAGGGAATTTTATGGGAGACCCAGTACTTC	CASREQGILWETQYF	TRBJ2-5	TRBV2	-	-
TGTGCCAGCAGAGGTACTAGCTCCTACAATGAGCAGTTCTTC	CASRGTSSYNEQFF	TRBJ2-1	TRBV28	once	-
TGTGCCAGCAGTCCAGGACAGGGTCACTCTGGAAACACCATATATTTT	CASSPGQGHSGNTIYF	TRBJ1-3	TRBV28	-	TRBD1
TGTGCCAGCGGGAGCGGAATGGTCGCTGAAGCTTTCTTT	CASGSGMVAEAFF	TRBJ1-1	TRBV6-5	once	-
TGTGCCAGCGGGACAGGGTGGGAGCAGTACTTC	CASGTGWEQYF	TRBJ2-7	TRBV2	-	TRBD1
TGTGCCGGCGGGGGCGGCAGCTATGGCTACACCTTC	CAGGGGSYGYTF	TRBJ1-2	TRBV28	-	-
TGTGCCAGCAGCTCCGGACAGACAGACAATGAAAAACTGTTTTTT	CASSSGQTDNEKLFF	TRBJ1-4	TRBV7-9	-	-
TGTGCCAGCAGCTTAGCGGGGACTAGCGGGAGCACAGATACGCAGTATTTT	CASSLAGTSGSTDTQYF	TRBJ2-3	TRBV11-1	-	TRBD2
TGTGCCAGCAGCTCGGGAGGGGGTAGCTCCTACAATGAGCAGTTCTTC	CASSSGGGSSYNEQFF	TRBJ2-1	TRBV5-4	-	TRBD2
TGTGCCAGCAGTGATATGGGACAGGGTAACCAGCCCCAGCATTTT	CASSDMGQGNQPQHF	TRBJ1-5	TRBV6-1	-	TRBD1
TGTGCCAGCAGTCGAACAGGGGACTCTGGGGCCAACGTCCTGACTTTC	CASSRTGDSGANVLTF	TRBJ2-6	TRBV6-6	-	TRBD1
TGTGCCTGGAGTGTCCCAGGGCGGGACGCTGAAGCTTTCTTT	CAWSVPGRDAEAFF	TRBJ1-1	TRBV30	few	-
TGCGCCAGCAGCCAAGAAGTTAGCGTTGGCACCGGGGAGCTGTTTTTT	CASSQEVSVGTGELFF	TRBJ2-2	TRBV4-3	-	-
TGCGCCAGCAGCTTGATGGACAGGGGGAATGAGCAGTTCTTC	CASSLMDRGNEQFF	TRBJ2-1	TRBV5-1	-	TRBD1